This T cell receptor beta chain emerged from a study of PD-1 blockade in mismatch repair-deficient tumors. About the study: Patients had approximately 11 mismatch repair-deficient cancer types and were previously treated and progressing.

This clone was observed once. Libraries were prepared by immunoSEQ multiplex PCR; TCRdb keeps only in-frame clonotypes and omits some of them. This table holds about 110,000 clones, over 65% found once. Mismatch repair deficiency was confirmed in all patients, by PCR or immunohistochemistry. The TCR-sequenced patients were a few responders to pembrolizumab. Trimming took 3 bases from V and 1 from J, leaving 6 bases between them. CDR3 length equals 13 residues. CDR1 is KGHSH and CDR2 is LQKENI in the germline V gene. The input for sequencing was peripheral blood, taken 60 weeks after starting pembrolizumab. The genes are TRBV18 and TRBJ1-1; D uncertain. This clonotype was sampled from an adult with mismatch repair-deficient cancer. As DNA, the CDR3 is TGTGCCAGCTCACCCCTGGGGAACACTGAAGCTTTCTTT. This sequence encodes CASSPLGNTEAFF. Full variable domain (rest looked up from reference TRBV18 and TRBJ1-1): NAGVMQNPRHLVRRRGQEARLRCSPMKGHSHVYWYRQLPEEGLKFMVYLQKENIIDESGMPKERFSAEFPKEGPSILRIQQVVRGDSAAYFCASSPLGNTEAFFGQGTRLTVV.